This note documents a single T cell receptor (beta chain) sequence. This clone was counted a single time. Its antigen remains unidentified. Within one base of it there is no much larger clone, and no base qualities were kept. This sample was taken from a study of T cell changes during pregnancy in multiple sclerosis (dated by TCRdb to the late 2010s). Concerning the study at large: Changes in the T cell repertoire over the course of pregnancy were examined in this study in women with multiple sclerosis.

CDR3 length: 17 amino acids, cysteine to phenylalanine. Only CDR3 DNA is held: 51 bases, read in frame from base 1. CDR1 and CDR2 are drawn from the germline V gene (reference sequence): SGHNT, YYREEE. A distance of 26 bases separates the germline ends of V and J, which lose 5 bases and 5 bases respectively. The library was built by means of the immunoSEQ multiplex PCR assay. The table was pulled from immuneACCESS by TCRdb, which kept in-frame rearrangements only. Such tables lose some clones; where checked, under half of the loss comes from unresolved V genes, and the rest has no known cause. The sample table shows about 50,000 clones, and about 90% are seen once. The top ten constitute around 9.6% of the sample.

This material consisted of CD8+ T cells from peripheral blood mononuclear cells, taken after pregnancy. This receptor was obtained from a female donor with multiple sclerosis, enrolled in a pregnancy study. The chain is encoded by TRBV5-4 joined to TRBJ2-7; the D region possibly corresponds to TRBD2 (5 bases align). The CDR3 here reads CASSHDLGWGDMNEQYF. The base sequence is TGTGCCAGCAGTCACGACCTAGGTTGGGGAGATATGAACGAGCAGTACTTC.